The 30 T cell receptor beta chains given below trace back to one sample, sequenced in a study of blood T cell repertoires in COVID-19. Profiling relied on immunoSEQ multiplex PCR, and the TCRdb table lists in-frame clones only, not all of them. The data hold around 200,000 clones, with approximately 86% observed a single time. Sample: peripheral blood. Receptor source: a woman of 80 years or more with acute or convalescent COVID-19.

The chain links TRBV18 to TRBJ2-7; D is possibly TRBD2 (5 bases). The V and J ends lost 4 bases and 3 bases respectively, with 16 bases between them. Looked up from germline, CDR1 is KGHSH and CDR2 is LQKENI. This CDR3 has 15 amino acids. The CDR3 DNA is TGTGCCAGCTCACTATTAGGGCTAGAGGGCTACGAGCAGTACTTC. It encodes CASSLLGLEGYEQYF.

The chain uses TRBV5-1 and TRBJ2-3; D is unresolved. Germline V gene sequence: CDR1 SGHRS, CDR2 YFSETQ. The ends were cut back, 0 bases at V and 2 bases at J, with 10 bases in the middle. CDR3 size: 15 residues. CDR3 coding DNA: TGCGCCAGCAGCTTGGCCGCGACACCCACAGATACGCAGTATTTT. Amino acids: CASSLAATPTDTQYF.

The V and J genes are TRBV10-3 and TRBJ1-2; 7 positions agree with TRBD1. Germline V gives CDR1 ENHRY, CDR2 SYGVKD. This CDR3 is 14 amino acids long. Trimming took 0 bases from V and 4 from J; bases not matched to a gene: 2. The CDR3 DNA reads as TGTGCCATCAGTGAGTCGGGACAGATCTATGGCTACACCTTC. This codes for CAISESGQIYGYTF.

V gene TRBV3-1 (or the pseudogene TRBV3-2) combines with J gene TRBJ2-3, with D maybe TRBD1 (6 bases). In germline, CDR1 is LGHDT, CDR2 YNNKEL (reference sequence). The length of the CDR3 is 12 residues. Trimming stripped 3 bases from V and 7 bases from J, with 8 bases between. The CDR3 spells CASSQGAHTQYF. The CDR3 DNA sequence: TGTGCCAGCAGCCAGGGGGCCCATACGCAGTATTTT.

The CDR3 nucleotides are TGTGCCAGCAGTCAATCCGGGGGAAGGGTGAGCTATGGCTACACCTTC. It specifies CASSQSGGRVSYGYTF. The gene calls are TRBV9 and TRBJ1-2, with a possible D match to TRBD1 (5 bases). The length of the CDR3 is 16 residues. Germline CDR1 is SGDLS and CDR2 is YYNGEE. Trimming pared 5 bases from V and 4 bases from J, leaving 21 bases between.

The rearrangement uses TRBV11-2 and TRBJ2-5; D is possibly TRBD2 (6 bases). V was cut by 0 bases and J by 5 bases, with 13 bases left in between. Germline CDR1 is SGHAT and CDR2 is FQNNGV. The CDR3 has 15 residues. CDR3 nucleotide sequence: TGTGCCAGCAGCTTAGATGGGGCTGGGGGGGAGACCCAGTACTTC. Translation gives CASSLDGAGGETQYF.

The chain is built from TRBV5-4 and TRBJ2-5, with 9 bases aligning to TRBD2. With V trimmed by 3 bases and J by 5 bases, 11 bases remained unmatched. This CDR3 is 16 amino acids long. The germline CDR1 and CDR2 sequences are SGHNT and YYREEE (reference sequence). The DNA of the CDR3 is TGTGCCAGCAGCTCGATGTTAGCGGGGGATCAGGAGACCCAGTACTTC. Translating it yields CASSSMLAGDQETQYF. Complete variable domain (other parts from reference TRBV5-4 and TRBJ2-5): ETGVTQSPTHLIKTRGQQVTLRCSSQSGHNTVSWYQQALGQGPQFIFQYYREEENGRGNFPPRFSGLQFPNYSSELNVNALELDDSALYLCASSSMLAGDQETQYFGPGTRLLVL.

The chain's CDR3 is CASSPPGTTNEKLFF. As DNA, the CDR3 is TGTGCCAGCAGTCCACCAGGAACAACTAATGAAAAACTGTTTTTT. The V and J genes are TRBV6-5 and TRBJ1-4; D gene ambiguous. V dropped 5 bases and J dropped 0 bases, with 10 bases sitting between them. The germline CDR1 and CDR2 sequences are MNHEY and SVGAGI. The CDR3 extends over 15 amino acids.

This clone was recorded once. The V gene is TRBV6-1, the J gene TRBJ1-3; 8 bases fit TRBD1. The CDR3 sequence is 17 residues long. The ends lost 3 bases at V and 0 bases at J; junction bases unmatched: 7. The germline V gene has CDR1 MNHNS and CDR2 SASEGT. CDR3 coding DNA: TGTGCCAGCAGTGAGTACGGAGGACAGGGCTCTGGAAACACCATATATTTT. It specifies CASSEYGGQGSGNTIYF.

The chain uses TRBV5-1 and TRBJ2-7, with TRBD2 matching 10 bases. This CDR3 has 15 amino acids. The germline gives CDR1 SGHRS, CDR2 YFSETQ. J gave up 7 bases and V 0 bases, and 7 bases lay outside the gene matches. The CDR3, as DNA: TGCGCCAGCAGCTTGGGGCTAGCGGGAGCGAGGGAGCAGTACTTC. Translated, it gives CASSLGLAGAREQYF.

This chain links TRBV11-3 with TRBJ2-1, with 9 positions matching TRBD2. J gave up 10 bases and V 4 bases, and 2 bases lay outside the gene matches. This CDR3 region has 12 residues. Germline lookup yields CDR1 SGHNT and CDR2 YENEEA. The CDR3 region has the DNA TGTGCCAGCAGCTCCGGGACTAGCGAGCAGTTCTTC. Its protein product is CASSSGTSEQFF.

V is TRBV7-2 and J is TRBJ2-5; a possible D gene is TRBD2 (5 bases). Trimming left V 1 base short and J 1 base short, with 16 bases between. Germline-derived CDR1 and CDR2 are SGHTA and FQGNSA. The CDR3 totals 17 residues. The CDR3 spells CASSLDRGSLSQETQYF. As DNA, the CDR3 is TGTGCCAGCAGCTTAGACCGAGGGAGCCTCTCCCAAGAGACCCAGTACTTC.

V gene TRBV12-3 or TRBV12-4 combines with J gene TRBJ1-5; D not certain. Deletions cut 1 base from V and 7 bases from J, with 5 bases between. The CDR3 is 12 amino acids. CDR3 bases: TGTGCCAGCAGTTTAGTGAGGCAGCCCCAGCATTTT. Its translation is CASSLVRQPQHF.

The genes are TRBV30 and TRBJ2-1, with D possibly matching TRBD2 (6 bases). Trimming took off 4 bases at V and 2 bases at J, with 18 bases between the two ends. This CDR3 has 16 residues. Germline V gene data show CDR1 as GTSNPN and CDR2 as SVGIG (reference sequence). The CDR3: CAWIPEGLITYNEQFF. The CDR3 region has the DNA TGTGCCTGGATCCCGGAGGGGTTAATCACCTACAATGAGCAGTTCTTC. The full variable domain, in which reference TRBV30 and TRBJ2-1 provide the parts outside the CDR3, is SQTIHQWPATLVQPVGSPLSLECTVEGTSNPNLYWYRQAAGRGLQLLFYSVGIGQISSEVPQNLSASRPQDRQFILSSKKLLLSDSGFYLCAWIPEGLITYNEQFFGPGTRLTVL.

V gene TRBV11-3 combines with J gene TRBJ2-1; 11 bases map to TRBD2. The V and J ends lost 5 bases and 6 bases, in that order; junction bases with no gene match: 6. CDR1 is SGHNT, CDR2 YENEEA, per germline. The CDR3 totals 15 residues. For the CDR3, the DNA is TGTGCCAGCAGCATGGGACTAGCGGAGTCCAATGAGCAGTTCTTC. Encoded protein: CASSMGLAESNEQFF.

This clone was seen only once. This chain links TRBV9 with TRBJ2-7; tentative D call: TRBD2 (6 bases). The CDR3 length is 14 residues. The V and J ends lost 1 base and 2 bases respectively, with 10 bases between them. Germline V gives CDR1 SGDLS, CDR2 YYNGEE. The CDR3 DNA reads as TGTGCCAGCAGCGTAACCCCGGGGGCCTACGAGCAGTACTTC. Its protein product is CASSVTPGAYEQYF.

The chain is built from TRBV6-2 or TRBV6-3 and TRBJ1-2; unclear D gene. V shed 2 bases and J shed 5 bases, with 3 bases lying between them. The CDR3 consists of 11 residues. Germline CDR1 MNHEY, CDR2 SVGEGT. DNA of the CDR3: TGTGCCAGCAGTTACCGGTATGGCTACACCTTC. It codes for CASSYRYGYTF.

This clone has only one observation. The gene calls are TRBV5-6 and TRBJ1-2; no definite D call. Germline CDR1 is SGHDT and CDR2 is YYEEEE. The CDR3 covers 15 residues. V lost 1 base to trimming and J lost 1 base, with 11 bases between them. CDR3 loop: CASSLKGRINYGYTF. DNA for the CDR3: TGTGCCAGCAGCTTGAAAGGGAGGATTAACTATGGCTACACCTTC.

The chain combines TRBV15 with TRBJ1-2, with a possible D match to TRBD1 (6 bases). Germline assignment: CDR1 LNHNV and CDR2 YYDKDF (reference sequence). This CDR3 is 15 amino acids long. Trimming left V 7 bases short and J 3 bases short, with 18 bases between. CDR3 region: CATKASRGMDYGYTF. The CDR3 DNA sequence: TGTGCCACCAAGGCGTCGAGGGGGATGGACTATGGCTACACCTTC.

This clone occurred a few times. The chain has TRBV6-6 and TRBJ1-1; the match to TRBD1 covers 8 bases. Trimming removed 5 bases from V and 2 bases from J; junction bases left unmatched: 4. The CDR3 covers 14 residues. CDR1 is MNHNY, CDR2 SVGAGI, per germline (reference sequence). The chain's CDR3 is CASSRDRSNTEAFF. The CDR3 DNA reads TGTGCCAGCAGTCGGGACAGGAGCAACACTGAAGCTTTCTTT.

This rearrangement joins TRBV6-6 to TRBJ1-6, with 8 bases fitting TRBD1. The V gene end was trimmed by 2 bases and the J gene end by 7 bases; junction bases not matched to a gene: 4. Germline V CDR1 and CDR2: MNHNY, SVGAGI (reference sequence). The CDR3 length is 15 residues. The CDR3 loop is CASSYRQGKNSPLHF. As DNA, the CDR3 is TGTGCCAGCAGTTACCGACAGGGGAAGAATTCACCCCTCCACTTT.

The CDR3 spells CASTRQGNYGYTF. The CDR3 nucleotides are TGTGCCAGCACCAGACAGGGTAACTATGGCTACACCTTC. V and J are TRBV5-5 and TRBJ1-2; 7 bases line up with TRBD1. The CDR3 spans 13 residues. Germline CDR1 and CDR2: SGHKS and YYEKEE (reference sequence). Losses at the gene ends were 6 bases for V and 1 base for J; bases not matched to a gene: 3.

The chain joins TRBV7-2 to TRBJ2-7; 10 positions agree with TRBD2. The germline V gene encodes CDR1 SGHTA and CDR2 FQGNSA. The V and J ends lost 5 bases and 3 bases, in that order; junction bases with no gene match: 7. The CDR3 has 15 residues. CDR3 coding DNA: TGTGCCAGCAGCCCCGCTAGCGGGAGTTTCTACGAGCAGTACTTC. It encodes CASSPASGSFYEQYF. The complete variable domain, with remaining parts taken from reference TRBV7-2 and TRBJ2-7, reads GAGVSQSPSNKVTEKGKDVELRCDPISGHTALYWYRQSLGQGLEFLIYFQGNSAPDKSGLPSDRFSAERTGGSVSTLTIQRTQQEDSAVYLCASSPASGSFYEQYFGPGTRLTVT.

The V call is TRBV18, the J call TRBJ1-3; D perhaps matches TRBD1 (6 bases). The V gene's germline CDR1 is KGHSH and CDR2 LQKENI. CDR3 length: 14 amino acids. Trimming removed 3 bases from V and 2 bases from J, with 8 bases in between. CDR3 residues: CASSPNRAGNTIYF. CDR3 coding DNA: TGTGCCAGCTCACCTAACAGGGCTGGAAACACCATATATTTT.

CDR3 DNA: TGTGCCAGCTCTCCCCTCGCCGGGACAGGGGGCTACGAGCAGTACTTC. Translated: CASSPLAGTGGYEQYF. The genes are TRBV18 and TRBJ2-7; the match to TRBD1 covers 11 bases. The CDR3 is 16 amino acids. Germline trimming cut 6 bases from V and 3 bases from J; bases unmatched to any gene: 10. CDR1 and CDR2 from the germline V gene are KGHSH and LQKENI.

In its sample, this clone was seen a few times. The J gene is TRBJ1-6, the V gene TRBV25-1; 7 nucleotides align to TRBD1. Germline CDR1 and CDR2: MGHDK and SYGVNS. V was pared by 6 bases and J by 4 bases, with 6 bases of the junction left unmatched. This CDR3 has 15 amino acids. The CDR3 DNA follows: TGTGCCAGCAGGGGACCGGGACAGTATAATTCACCCCTCCACTTT. Its translation: CASRGPGQYNSPLHF.

The J gene is TRBJ2-7, the V gene TRBV5-1, with 11 positions matching TRBD2. V was pared by 3 bases and J by 0 bases, with 8 bases of the junction left unmatched. Germline CDR1 SGHRS, CDR2 YFSETQ. The length of the CDR3 is 17 residues. The CDR3 here is CASSWAGLAGVSYEQYF. The CDR3 bases are TGCGCCAGCAGCTGGGCCGGACTAGCGGGTGTCTCCTACGAGCAGTACTTC.

The chain uses TRBV18 and TRBJ1-5; D remains unclear. CDR1 and CDR2 (germline): KGHSH, LQKENI. Trimming shortened V by 3 bases and J by 9 bases, and 15 bases separated the two germline ends. This CDR3 spans 14 amino acids. The chain's CDR3 is CASSPGREGGPQHF. The CDR3 DNA sequence: TGTGCCAGCTCACCGGGCAGAGAGGGTGGGCCCCAGCATTTT.

V gene TRBV7-2 combines with J gene TRBJ1-2, with TRBD1 as a possible D gene (5 bases). Trimming stripped 0 bases from V and 4 bases from J, with 9 bases between. CDR1 and CDR2 (germline): SGHTA, FQGNSA. The CDR3 covers 14 residues. The CDR3 region has the DNA TGTGCCAGCAGCTTAGCAGGGGCCCCCTATGGCTACACCTTC. Protein product: CASSLAGAPYGYTF.

The chain combines TRBV20-1 with TRBJ1-1; no clear D. The CDR3 is made up of 12 amino acids. Germline assignment: CDR1 DFQATT and CDR2 SNEGSKA (reference sequence). Trimming removed 3 bases from V and 4 bases from J, with 9 bases in between. The CDR3: CSASPPGTEAFF. The CDR3 bases are TGCAGTGCTAGTCCTCCCGGCACTGAAGCTTTCTTT.